This is a list of T cell receptor beta chains from one sample in a study of T-cell memory formation after mild COVID-19. TCRdb processed the 5' RACE reads anew with MiXCR; each CDR3 protein has one entry. The profile covers 70,000 to 100,000 distinct CDR3 sequences, with around an eighth appearing a single time and about 28% taken by the ten largest. Input material: PBMCs or a T cell subset sorted from them (not recorded which). These receptors were taken from an adult woman who had mild COVID-19 (a few samples of this study predate the infection). Cell type and time point are not known. The conserved cysteine and the conserved F or W are not part of the CDR3 here. Each record gives: V gene, CDR3 protein.

v_gene: TRBV5-6; CDR3aa: ASSSPLISDRMSFGYT
v_gene: TRBV11-2; CDR3aa: ASSLVTSGPSYEQY
v_gene: TRBV27; CDR3aa: ASSLSLSPSTDTQY
v_gene: TRBV13; CDR3aa: ASSLGRNYGYT
v_gene: TRBV7-6; CDR3aa: ASSSRGPVPIGVIVPLH
v_gene: TRBV5-8; CDR3aa: ASSLGQGGEQY
v_gene: TRBV6-5; CDR3aa: ASSYLAGSLEQY
v_gene: TRBV7-9; CDR3aa: ASSLASTGASYEQY
v_gene: TRBV5-1; CDR3aa: ASSLAGGSTNEKLF
v_gene: TRBV19; CDR3aa: ASSIGEKLF
v_gene: TRBV7-9; CDR3aa: ASSRDKREGKEQF
v_gene: TRBV12-3/TRBV12-4; CDR3aa: ASSFPSRGTGELF
v_gene: TRBV6-1; CDR3aa: ASTRDSLGETQY
v_gene: TRBV7-9; CDR3aa: ASSHRDPVEDTQY
v_gene: TRBV27; CDR3aa: ASSTPGGEQY
v_gene: TRBV7-2; CDR3aa: ASSFGLAGHEQY
v_gene: TRBV3-1; CDR3aa: ASSQARGGVGDTQY
v_gene: TRBV27; CDR3aa: ASSLAASGGYNEQF
v_gene: TRBV11-2; CDR3aa: ASCSPFEQGDYGYT
v_gene: TRBV7-8; CDR3aa: ASTQNRDRGWAQY
v_gene: TRBV6-5; CDR3aa: ASRHGQGAIYGYT
v_gene: TRBV25-1; CDR3aa: ASSESRRAGTEAF
v_gene: TRBV9; CDR3aa: ASSHPLGGDRTQY
v_gene: TRBV4-1; CDR3aa: ASSQGPGLGTRRQNTGELF
v_gene: TRBV12-3/TRBV12-4; CDR3aa: ASSLNSGMNNEQF
v_gene: TRBV4-2; CDR3aa: ASSQESGVEQF
v_gene: TRBV12-3/TRBV12-4; CDR3aa: ASRNGGSYNEQF
v_gene: TRBV7-2; CDR3aa: ASTPGDSLNTGELF
v_gene: TRBV12-3/TRBV12-4; CDR3aa: ASSPEGRNSLGYNEQF
v_gene: TRBV7-9; CDR3aa: ASSLRGGKNIQY
v_gene: TRBV7-3; CDR3aa: ASSLAGTLDAQY
v_gene: TRBV4-2; CDR3aa: ASSHGDSSYEQY
v_gene: TRBV29-1; CDR3aa: SAYTGTALEQY
v_gene: TRBV13; CDR3aa: ASSLGEGRVGYT
v_gene: TRBV3-1; CDR3aa: ASSQEIRLAGVGFATGELF
v_gene: TRBV11-3; CDR3aa: ASSHGLAGGPGYEQY
v_gene: TRBV7-6; CDR3aa: ATGDSSYNEQF
v_gene: TRBV6-5; CDR3aa: ASSLVRAGGGYGYT
v_gene: TRBV5-1; CDR3aa: ASSPPRQVSSYNEQF
v_gene: TRBV5-4; CDR3aa: ASSFDRGTSYEQY
v_gene: TRBV7-9; CDR3aa: ASSLGGVRETQY
v_gene: TRBV7-6; CDR3aa: ASSLEPAGQGISYEQY
v_gene: TRBV5-1; CDR3aa: ASSLAVENTEAF
v_gene: TRBV7-9; CDR3aa: ASRSRRDRGHGYT
v_gene: TRBV20-1; CDR3aa: SARALGTSSYEQY
v_gene: TRBV7-9; CDR3aa: ASSLLQGAYNEQF
v_gene: TRBV9; CDR3aa: ASSEGFSGNTIY
v_gene: TRBV7-9; CDR3aa: ASSLPAGLVDNEQF
v_gene: TRBV24-1; CDR3aa: ATSEAGELF
v_gene: TRBV4-2; CDR3aa: ASSQDLAGLVGETQY
v_gene: TRBV12-3/TRBV12-4; CDR3aa: ASSLEGQVYNEQF
v_gene: TRBV7-9; CDR3aa: ASSLGGYFTEAF
v_gene: TRBV12-3/TRBV12-4; CDR3aa: ASRPLAGAGELF
v_gene: TRBV9; CDR3aa: ASRLGASGRGEQF
v_gene: TRBV5-1; CDR3aa: ASSSGLADSYEQY
v_gene: TRBV29-1; CDR3aa: SVEEEITRKADDGYT
v_gene: TRBV30; CDR3aa: AWRTSGGHNEQF